The 25 T cell receptor beta chains listed next were all sequenced from one sample in a study of T cells after yellow fever vaccination (dated by TCRdb to about 2019). The library came from 5' RACE. This sample was sequenced with an Illumina NovaSeq 6000. TCRdb reprocessed the public reads (quality trimming at Q25 with fastp, clone calling with MiXCR) and kept in-frame beta chains. Every CDR3 protein is listed once, alongside the most common genes and DNA of its rows. The sample table lists 120,000 or so distinct CDR3 sequences, roughly 15% of them with a count of one. The leading ten clones occupy roughly two fifths of the sample. Per the publication, the treatment or condition label means: live attenuated yellow fever vaccine strain. The specimen comprised CD8+ T cells sorted from PBMCs, sampled 5 days after the yellow fever booster vaccination. These receptors originate from a man aged 18 to 35 who received the YFV17D yellow fever vaccine.

The chain links TRBV7-9 to TRBJ2-1, with 8 bases identical to TRBD1. CDR1 is SEHNR and CDR2 is FQNEAQ in the germline V gene (reference sequence). V gave up 3 bases and J gave up 6 bases; unmatched junction bases: 7. This CDR3 region has 15 residues. CDR3 loop: CASSLRTGLSNEQFF. The CDR3 DNA is TGTGCCAGCAGCTTGCGGACAGGGCTAAGCAATGAGCAGTTCTTC.

The chain combines TRBV7-2 with TRBJ2-1; TRBD2 matches 10 bases. The CDR3 is 12 residues long. V lost 5 bases, J lost 10 bases, and 2 bases stayed unmatched. Germline V CDR1 and CDR2: SGHTA, FQGNSA. The CDR3 region is CASSGLAEEQFF. The CDR3 DNA reads as TGTGCCAGCAGCGGACTAGCGGAAGAGCAGTTCTTC.

A few counts support this clonotype. The J gene is TRBJ1-2, the V gene TRBV4-3, with a tentative D call TRBD1 (5 bases). Germline V gives CDR1 LGHNA, CDR2 YSLEER. Trimming took 0 bases from V and 3 from J, leaving 17 bases between them. The CDR3 runs 17 residues. The CDR3 region is CASSQDILGEDDYGYTF. In DNA, the CDR3 is TGCGCCAGCAGCCAAGATATTCTGGGGGAGGACGACTATGGCTACACCTTC.

This clonotype was recorded a few times. J is TRBJ2-1 and V is TRBV6-2 or TRBV6-3, with a possible D match to TRBD1 (6 bases). Germline V lookup: CDR1 MNHEY, CDR2 SVGEGT. The V and J ends lost 0 bases and 7 bases respectively, with 16 bases between them. The CDR3 totals 16 residues. CDR3 sequence (DNA): TGTGCCAGCAGTTACTCGAGAATCAGGGGTTTAAATGAGCAGTTCTTC. Protein: CASSYSRIRGLNEQFF.

The J gene is TRBJ2-2, the V gene TRBV6-5; 7 nucleotides match TRBD1. The CDR3 sequence is 16 residues long. Germline values: CDR1 MNHEY, CDR2 SVGAGI. V was clipped by 5 bases and J by 0 bases; unmatched bases: 6. The CDR3 reads CASSPGQRANTGELFF. CDR3 in DNA: TGTGCCAGCAGTCCGGGACAGAGAGCGAACACCGGGGAGCTGTTTTTT.

The chain is built from TRBV4-1 and TRBJ2-3; 7 nucleotides agree with TRBD2. CDR3 size: 17 residues. CDR1 MGHRA and CDR2 YSYEKL come from the germline V gene. Losses at the gene ends were 0 bases for V and 2 bases for J; bases not matched to a gene: 8. CDR3: CASSQEWPSGLTDTQYF. The CDR3 DNA reads as TGCGCCAGCAGCCAAGAATGGCCTAGCGGCCTCACAGATACGCAGTATTTT.

This clonotype has only a few counts. The chain is built from TRBV4-3 and TRBJ2-3, with TRBD1 matching over 9 bases. The CDR3 has 17 amino acids. Losses at the gene ends were 0 bases for V and 3 bases for J; bases not matched to a gene: 7. Germline V gene lookup returns CDR1 LGHNA and CDR2 YSLEER. CDR3 sequence: CASSQEPYGTGTDTQYF. The CDR3 DNA sequence: TGCGCCAGCAGCCAAGAGCCATATGGGACAGGGACAGATACGCAGTATTTT.

In its sample, this clonotype was seen a few times. V usage is TRBV29-1 and J usage is TRBJ2-5, with D unclear. V shed 0 bases and J shed 4 bases, with 15 bases lying between them. CDR3 length equals 15 residues. CDR1 and CDR2 (germline): SQVTM, ANQGSEA. Here the CDR3 DNA reads TGCAGCGTTGAAGATCGGGCAGCCGAAGGAGAGACCCAGTACTTC. Translated: CSVEDRAAEGETQYF. The full variable domain, rest sourced from reference TRBV29-1 and TRBJ2-5, is SAVISQKPSRDICQRGTSLTIQCQVDSQVTMMFWYRQQPGQSLTLIATANQGSEATYESGFVIDKFPISRPNLTFSTLTVSNMSPEDSSIYLCSVEDRAAEGETQYFGPGTRLLVL.

In this sample, this clonotype turned up a few times. Here the CDR3 reads CSAEAGGTEAFF. DNA of the CDR3: TGCAGTGCGGAGGCAGGCGGGACTGAAGCTTTCTTT. The gene calls are TRBV20-1 and TRBJ1-1; no clear D. V lost 6 bases and J lost 5, with 13 bases in between. CDR1 is DFQATT and CDR2 is SNEGSKA in the germline V gene (reference sequence). The CDR3 totals 12 residues.

This clonotype was counted only a few times. This rearrangement joins TRBV4-3 to TRBJ2-1; 12 bases are a match to TRBD2. The CDR3 loop spans 17 amino acids. J gave up 4 bases and V 3 bases, and 7 bases lay outside the gene matches. CDR1 LGHNA and CDR2 YSLEER come from the germline V gene. Here the CDR3 reads CASSQAGTSGPYNEQFF. The CDR3 DNA reads TGCGCCAGCAGCCAGGCCGGGACTAGCGGGCCGTACAATGAGCAGTTCTTC.

This clonotype appeared a few times. This sequence joins TRBV19 and TRBJ1-1; D is possibly TRBD1 (6 bases). V lost 4 bases, J lost 4 bases, and 16 bases lay in between. This CDR3 region has 15 residues. Germline lookup yields CDR1 LNHDA and CDR2 SQIVND (reference sequence). The CDR3, as DNA: TGTGCCAGTAGTACTCCGGAAGGGGGAACCACTGAAGCTTTCTTT. Its translation: CASSTPEGGTTEAFF.

The chain has TRBV7-2 and TRBJ2-3; 10 nucleotides agree with TRBD2. The J segment lost 5 bases and the V segment lost 2 bases, leaving 4 bases of the junction unmatched. CDR3 length: 15 residues. From germline, CDR1 is SGHTA and CDR2 FQGNSA. In nucleotides, the CDR3 is TGTGCCAGCAGCTTAACTAGCGGGGTACAAGATACGCAGTATTTT. Translated: CASSLTSGVQDTQYF.

The V and J genes are TRBV4-1 and TRBJ2-5; tentatively, D is TRBD1 (5 bases). Trimming removed 4 bases at V and 5 bases at J, with 14 bases between. The CDR3 covers 14 residues. Germline V CDR1 and CDR2: MGHRA, YSYEKL. CDR3 loop: CASSPRGHRETQYF. In DNA form, the CDR3 reads TGCGCCAGCAGCCCAAGGGGTCATCGGGAGACCCAGTACTTC.

V gene TRBV7-2 combines with J gene TRBJ2-1; the match to TRBD1 covers 7 bases. The germline CDR1 and CDR2 sequences are SGHTA and FQGNSA. CDR3 length: 15 residues. V shed 1 base and J 1 base; nucleotides not matched to a gene: 1. The CDR3 spells CASSLGGQSYNEQFF. The CDR3 DNA reads as TGTGCCAGCAGCTTAGGGGGACAGTCCTACAATGAGCAGTTCTTC.

This clonotype was recorded a few times. This sequence joins TRBV5-1 and TRBJ2-2; D possibly corresponds to TRBD1 (6 bases). The CDR3 is 16 amino acids. The ends were cut back, 0 bases at V and 0 bases at J, with 9 bases in the middle. Germline lookup yields CDR1 SGHRS and CDR2 YFSETQ. CDR3 residues: CASSLGQAANTGELFF. CDR3 DNA sequence: TGCGCCAGCAGCTTGGGACAGGCAGCGAACACCGGGGAGCTGTTTTTT. The full variable domain, completed using reference TRBV5-1 and TRBJ2-2, is KAGVTQTPRYLIKTRGQQVTLSCSPISGHRSVSWYQQTPGQGLQFLFEYFSETQRNKGNFPGRFSGRQFSNSRSEMNVSTLELGDSALYLCASSLGQAANTGELFFGEGSRLTVL.

This clonotype has a count of ten or more. V and J are TRBV5-1 and TRBJ2-1; 13 positions agree with TRBD2. Germline loops: CDR1 SGHRS, CDR2 YFSETQ. The V and J ends lost 4 bases and 8 bases, in that order; junction bases with no gene match: 6. The CDR3 has 15 amino acids. CDR3 bases: TGCGCCAGCAGCCCCCGGGGGACTAGCGGGGATGAGCAGTTCTTC. Encoded protein: CASSPRGTSGDEQFF.

The chain couples TRBV11-2 to TRBJ2-5; possible D gene TRBD1, 5 bases. Trimming took 5 bases from V and 5 from J, leaving 18 bases between them. Germline CDR1 and CDR2: SGHAT and FQNNGV. This CDR3 region has 15 residues. CDR3 loop: CASSHGPGARETQYF. The DNA for the CDR3 is TGTGCCAGCAGCCACGGTCCTGGGGCGCGGGAGACCCAGTACTTC.

The rearrangement joins TRBV5-1 to TRBJ1-1, with 8 positions matching TRBD1. The CDR3 runs 14 residues. The ends lost 4 bases at V and 4 bases at J; junction bases unmatched: 6. In germline, CDR1 is SGHRS, CDR2 YFSETQ. The CDR3 DNA reads TGCGCCAGCAGCAATGGACAGGGCGTCACTGAAGCTTTCTTT. Amino acids: CASSNGQGVTEAFF. The full variable domain, with the rest looked up from reference TRBV5-1 and TRBJ1-1, is KAGVTQTPRYLIKTRGQQVTLSCSPISGHRSVSWYQQTPGQGLQFLFEYFSETQRNKGNFPGRFSGRQFSNSRSEMNVSTLELGDSALYLCASSNGQGVTEAFFGQGTRLTVV.

The CDR3 sequence: CASSQENSGTGYEKLFF. DNA of the CDR3: TGCGCCAGCAGCCAAGAAAATTCCGGGACAGGGTATGAAAAACTGTTTTTT. The V call is TRBV4-1, the J call TRBJ1-4, with TRBD1 identical over 9 bases. Looked up from germline, CDR1 is MGHRA and CDR2 is YSYEKL. After removal of 0 bases from V and 6 bases from J, the junction contained 8 bases not matched to a gene. The CDR3 spans 17 residues.

This clonotype was found a few times. The chain employs TRBV4-3 and TRBJ2-3, with D possibly TRBD2 on 6 matching bases. Germline CDR1 and CDR2: LGHNA and YSLEER. V was shortened by 4 bases and J by 0 bases, with 11 bases between the two germline ends. This CDR3 is 15 amino acids long. CDR3 protein: CASSPHGGSTDTQYF. Here the CDR3 DNA reads TGCGCCAGCAGCCCACATGGGGGGAGCACAGATACGCAGTATTTT.

The chain couples TRBV4-1 to TRBJ2-3, with D possibly being TRBD2 (6 bases). Trimming shortened V by 1 base and J by 0 bases, and 20 bases separated the two germline ends. The CDR3 length is 19 residues. Germline V lookup: CDR1 MGHRA, CDR2 YSYEKL. The DNA for the CDR3 is TGCGCCAGCAGCCAAGTCGTCGCGTCTAGCGCTTCTAGCACAGATACGCAGTATTTT. Translated: CASSQVVASSASSTDTQYF.

This clonotype occurred a few times. V is TRBV12-3 or TRBV12-4 and J is TRBJ2-5; no clear D gene. V was cut by 5 bases and J by 4 bases, with 11 bases left in between. The CDR3 contains 13 residues. CDR3 DNA sequence: TGTGCCAGCAGTGCCCCGGCTCGAGAGACCCAGTACTTC. Translated, it gives CASSAPARETQYF.

This clonotype was seen more than once but under ten times. The DNA of the CDR3 is TGTGCCACCGACGGTAGCGGGGGCACAGATACGCAGTATTTT. Protein: CATDGSGGTDTQYF. The chain carries TRBV6-1 and TRBJ2-3; 8 bases agree with TRBD2. The CDR3 consists of 14 residues. Germline values: CDR1 MNHNS, CDR2 SASEGT. The J segment lost 1 base and the V segment lost 10 bases, leaving 7 bases of the junction unmatched.

This clonotype appeared many times. The chain uses TRBV10-2 and TRBJ2-3, with 10 bases that match TRBD2. This CDR3 spans 17 amino acids. Germline V lookup: CDR1 WSHSY, CDR2 SAAADI. J gave up 4 bases and V 0 bases, and 7 bases lay outside the gene matches. The CDR3 DNA reads as TGCGCCAGCAGTGAGTCGGCTAGCGGGGGCTGGGCAGATACGCAGTATTTT. Residues: CASSESASGGWADTQYF.

This chain links TRBV5-1 with TRBJ1-2; 8 positions match TRBD1. The germline CDR1 and CDR2 sequences are SGHRS and YFSETQ. CDR3 length equals 15 residues. Germline trimming cut 2 bases from V and 0 bases from J; bases unmatched to any gene: 3. The DNA for the CDR3 is TGCGCCAGCAGCTTCGGACAGGGAGCTAACTATGGCTACACCTTC. Translated: CASSFGQGANYGYTF.